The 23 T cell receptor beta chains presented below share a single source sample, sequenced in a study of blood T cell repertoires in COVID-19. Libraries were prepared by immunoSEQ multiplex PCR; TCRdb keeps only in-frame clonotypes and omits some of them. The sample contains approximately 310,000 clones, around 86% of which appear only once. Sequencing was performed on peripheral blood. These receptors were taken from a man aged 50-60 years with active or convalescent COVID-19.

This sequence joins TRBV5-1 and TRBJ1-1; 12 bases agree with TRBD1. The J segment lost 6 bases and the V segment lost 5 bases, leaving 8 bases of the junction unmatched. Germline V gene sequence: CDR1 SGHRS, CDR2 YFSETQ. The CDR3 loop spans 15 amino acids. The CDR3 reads CASSLAGTGGSEAFF. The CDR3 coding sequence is TGCGCCAGCAGTTTAGCCGGGACAGGGGGCTCTGAAGCTTTCTTT.

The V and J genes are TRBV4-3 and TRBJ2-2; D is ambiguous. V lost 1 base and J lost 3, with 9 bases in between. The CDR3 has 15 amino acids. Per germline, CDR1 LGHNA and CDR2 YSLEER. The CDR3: CASSQGSVYTGELFF. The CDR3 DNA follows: TGCGCCAGCAGCCAAGGGTCGGTTTACACCGGGGAGCTGTTTTTT.

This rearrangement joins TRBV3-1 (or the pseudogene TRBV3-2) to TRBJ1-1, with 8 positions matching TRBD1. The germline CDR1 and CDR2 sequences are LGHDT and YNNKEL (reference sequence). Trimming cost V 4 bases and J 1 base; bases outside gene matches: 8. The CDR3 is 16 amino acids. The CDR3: CASSPFQGAGNTEAFF. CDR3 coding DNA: TGTGCCAGCAGCCCGTTCCAGGGGGCAGGGAACACTGAAGCTTTCTTT.

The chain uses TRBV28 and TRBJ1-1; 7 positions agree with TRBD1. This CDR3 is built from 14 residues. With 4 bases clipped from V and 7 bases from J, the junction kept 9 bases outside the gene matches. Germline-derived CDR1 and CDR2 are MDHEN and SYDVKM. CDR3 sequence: CASSSGQETNEAFF. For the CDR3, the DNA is TGTGCCAGCAGTTCCGGACAGGAGACGAATGAAGCTTTCTTT.

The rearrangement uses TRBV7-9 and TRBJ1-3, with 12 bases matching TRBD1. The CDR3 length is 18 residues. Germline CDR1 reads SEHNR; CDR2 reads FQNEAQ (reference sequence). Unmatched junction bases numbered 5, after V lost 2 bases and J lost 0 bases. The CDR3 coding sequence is TGTGCCAGCAGCTTAACGAGGGACAGGGGGCTCTCTGGAAACACCATATATTTT. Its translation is CASSLTRDRGLSGNTIYF. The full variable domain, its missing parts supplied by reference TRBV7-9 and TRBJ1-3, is DTGVSQNPRHKITKRGQNVTFRCDPISEHNRLYWYRQTLGQGPEFLTYFQNEAQLEKSRLLSDRFSAERPKGSFSTLEIQRTEQGDSAMYLCASSLTRDRGLSGNTIYFGEGSWLTVV.

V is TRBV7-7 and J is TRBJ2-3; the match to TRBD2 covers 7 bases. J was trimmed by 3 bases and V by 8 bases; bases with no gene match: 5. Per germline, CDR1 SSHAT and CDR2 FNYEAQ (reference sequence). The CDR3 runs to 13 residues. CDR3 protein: CASSSSGTDTQYF. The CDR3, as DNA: TGTGCCAGCTCTTCTAGCGGAACAGATACGCAGTATTTT.

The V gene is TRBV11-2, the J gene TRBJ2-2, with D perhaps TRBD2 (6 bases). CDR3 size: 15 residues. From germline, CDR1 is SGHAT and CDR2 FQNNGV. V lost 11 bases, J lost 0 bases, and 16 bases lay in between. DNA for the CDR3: TGTGCCGTGGGGGGTTTTTTTGCGAACACCGGGGAGCTGTTTTTT. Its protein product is CAVGGFFANTGELFF.

The CDR3 spells CASSVRRGQGVHEQFF. CDR3 coding DNA: TGTGCCAGCAGCGTAAGGCGGGGACAGGGGGTCCACGAGCAGTTCTTC. This chain joins TRBV6-2 or TRBV6-3 and TRBJ2-1, with 11 bases aligning to TRBD1. Trimming at V came to 6 bases and at J to 10 bases, leaving 14 bases not matched to a gene. CDR1 is MNHEY and CDR2 is SVGEGT in the germline V gene. The CDR3 consists of 16 residues.

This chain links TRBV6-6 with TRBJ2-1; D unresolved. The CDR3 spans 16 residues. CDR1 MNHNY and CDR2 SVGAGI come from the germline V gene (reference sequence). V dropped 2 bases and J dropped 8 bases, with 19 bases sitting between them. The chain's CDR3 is CASSYRGTAPADEQFF. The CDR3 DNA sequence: TGTGCCAGCAGTTACCGCGGAACGGCCCCTGCGGATGAGCAGTTCTTC.

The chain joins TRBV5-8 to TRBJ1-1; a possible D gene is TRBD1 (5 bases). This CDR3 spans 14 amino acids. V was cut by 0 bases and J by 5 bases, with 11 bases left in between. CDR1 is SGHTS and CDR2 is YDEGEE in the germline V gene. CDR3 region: CASSLAGVGTEAFF. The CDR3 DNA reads TGTGCCAGCAGCTTGGCGGGGGTGGGAACTGAAGCTTTCTTT.

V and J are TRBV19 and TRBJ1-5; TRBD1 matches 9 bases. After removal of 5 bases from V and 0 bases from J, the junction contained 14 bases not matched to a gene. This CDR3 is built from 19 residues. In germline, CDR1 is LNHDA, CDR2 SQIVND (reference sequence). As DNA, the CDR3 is TGTGCCAGTAGTTCTGCTGGGGACAGGGCACTCTATAGCAATCAGCCCCAGCATTTT. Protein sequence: CASSSAGDRALYSNQPQHF. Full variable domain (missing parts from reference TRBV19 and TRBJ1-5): DGGITQSPKYLFRKEGQNVTLSCEQNLNHDAMYWYRQDPGQGLRLIYYSQIVNDFQKGDIAEGYSVSREKKESFPLTVTSAQKNPTAFYLCASSSAGDRALYSNQPQHFGDGTRLSIL.

The chain's CDR3 is CASSSIYEQYF. The CDR3 DNA sequence: TGTGCCAGCAGCTCCATCTACGAGCAGTACTTC. The J gene is TRBJ2-7, the V gene TRBV7-9; D is ambiguous. The germline gives CDR1 SEHNR, CDR2 FQNEAQ (reference sequence). V was cut by 4 bases and J by 3 bases, with 4 bases left in between. This CDR3 is 11 amino acids long.

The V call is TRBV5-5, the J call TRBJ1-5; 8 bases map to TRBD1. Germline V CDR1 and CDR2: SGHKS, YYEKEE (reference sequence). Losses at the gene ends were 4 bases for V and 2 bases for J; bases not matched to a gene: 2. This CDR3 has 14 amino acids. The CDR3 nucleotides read TGTGCCAGCAGCGGACAGGGTGGCAATCAGCCCCAGCATTTT. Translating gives CASSGQGGNQPQHF.

The CDR3: CSVVVAADEQFF. The DNA of the CDR3 is TGCAGCGTTGTAGTAGCTGCCGATGAGCAGTTCTTC. This chain connects TRBV29-1 to TRBJ2-1; D is undetermined. Germline-derived CDR1 and CDR2 are SQVTM and ANQGSEA. The CDR3 consists of 12 residues. V was pared by 4 bases and J by 8 bases, with 12 bases between.

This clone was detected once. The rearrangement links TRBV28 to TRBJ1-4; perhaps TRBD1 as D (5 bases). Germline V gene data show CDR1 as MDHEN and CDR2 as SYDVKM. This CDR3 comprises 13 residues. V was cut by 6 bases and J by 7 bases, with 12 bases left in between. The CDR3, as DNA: TGTGCCAGCAGGACAGCTGGACGTGAAAAACTGTTTTTT. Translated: CASRTAGREKLFF.

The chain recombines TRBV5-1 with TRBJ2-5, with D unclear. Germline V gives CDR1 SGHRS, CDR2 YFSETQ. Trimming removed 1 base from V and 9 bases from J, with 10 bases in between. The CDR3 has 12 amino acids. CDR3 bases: TGCGCCAGCAGCTTGCAGGAAAGTGCCCAGTACTTC. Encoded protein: CASSLQESAQYF.

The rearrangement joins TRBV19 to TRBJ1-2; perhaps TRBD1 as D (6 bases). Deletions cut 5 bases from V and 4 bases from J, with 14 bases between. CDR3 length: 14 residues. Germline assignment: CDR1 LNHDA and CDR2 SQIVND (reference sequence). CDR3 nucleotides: TGTGCCAGTAGTCAGGCAGGGGCCGGCTATGGCTACACCTTC. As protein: CASSQAGAGYGYTF. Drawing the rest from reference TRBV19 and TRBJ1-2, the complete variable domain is DGGITQSPKYLFRKEGQNVTLSCEQNLNHDAMYWYRQDPGQGLRLIYYSQIVNDFQKGDIAEGYSVSREKKESFPLTVTSAQKNPTAFYLCASSQAGAGYGYTFGSGTRLTVV.

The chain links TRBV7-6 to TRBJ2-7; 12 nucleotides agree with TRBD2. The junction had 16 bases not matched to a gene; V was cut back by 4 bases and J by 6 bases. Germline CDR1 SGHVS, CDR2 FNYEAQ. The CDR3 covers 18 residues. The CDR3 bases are TGTGCCAGCAGCTCCCGCCCCCCTAGCGGGGGGGCGGACGTCGAGCAGTACTTC. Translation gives CASSSRPPSGGADVEQYF.

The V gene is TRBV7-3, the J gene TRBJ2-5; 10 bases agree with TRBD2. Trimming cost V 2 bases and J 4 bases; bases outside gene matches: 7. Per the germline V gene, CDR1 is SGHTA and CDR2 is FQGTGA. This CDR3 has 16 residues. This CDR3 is CASSLPSGGAPETQYF. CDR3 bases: TGTGCCAGCAGCTTACCAAGCGGGGGGGCCCCAGAGACCCAGTACTTC.

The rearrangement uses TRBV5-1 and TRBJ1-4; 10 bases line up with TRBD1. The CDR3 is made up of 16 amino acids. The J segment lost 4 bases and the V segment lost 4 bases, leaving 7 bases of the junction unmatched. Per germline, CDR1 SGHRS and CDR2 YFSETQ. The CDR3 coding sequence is TGCGCCAGCAGCAAGGGACAGGGGTTCTTTAATGAAAAACTGTTTTTT. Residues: CASSKGQGFFNEKLFF.

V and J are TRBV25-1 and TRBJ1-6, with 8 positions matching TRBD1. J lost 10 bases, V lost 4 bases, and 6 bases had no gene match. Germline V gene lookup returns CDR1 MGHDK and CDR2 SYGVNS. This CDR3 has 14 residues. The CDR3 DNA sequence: TGTGCCAGCAGTGGTGGACAGGGATCCTCACCCCTCCACTTT. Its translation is CASSGGQGSSPLHF. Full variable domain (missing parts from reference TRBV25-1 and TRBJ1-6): EADIYQTPRYLVIGTGKKITLECSQTMGHDKMYWYQQDPGMELHLIHYSYGVNSTEKGDLSSESTVSRIRTEHFPLTLESARPSHTSQYLCASSGGQGSSPLHFGNGTRLTVT.

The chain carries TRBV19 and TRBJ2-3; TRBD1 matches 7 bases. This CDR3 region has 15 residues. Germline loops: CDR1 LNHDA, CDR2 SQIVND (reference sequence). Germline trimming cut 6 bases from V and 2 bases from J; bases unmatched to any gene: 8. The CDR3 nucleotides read TGTGCCAGTAGCCCGGACAGGAGCCCCACAGATACGCAGTATTTT. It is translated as CASSPDRSPTDTQYF.

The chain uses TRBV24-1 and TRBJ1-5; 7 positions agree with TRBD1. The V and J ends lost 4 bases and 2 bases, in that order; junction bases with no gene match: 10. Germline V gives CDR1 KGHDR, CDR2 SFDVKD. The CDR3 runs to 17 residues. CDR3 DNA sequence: TGTGCCACCAGTGACAACCCGACAGGGTTTGGCAATCAGCCCCAGCATTTT. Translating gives CATSDNPTGFGNQPQHF.